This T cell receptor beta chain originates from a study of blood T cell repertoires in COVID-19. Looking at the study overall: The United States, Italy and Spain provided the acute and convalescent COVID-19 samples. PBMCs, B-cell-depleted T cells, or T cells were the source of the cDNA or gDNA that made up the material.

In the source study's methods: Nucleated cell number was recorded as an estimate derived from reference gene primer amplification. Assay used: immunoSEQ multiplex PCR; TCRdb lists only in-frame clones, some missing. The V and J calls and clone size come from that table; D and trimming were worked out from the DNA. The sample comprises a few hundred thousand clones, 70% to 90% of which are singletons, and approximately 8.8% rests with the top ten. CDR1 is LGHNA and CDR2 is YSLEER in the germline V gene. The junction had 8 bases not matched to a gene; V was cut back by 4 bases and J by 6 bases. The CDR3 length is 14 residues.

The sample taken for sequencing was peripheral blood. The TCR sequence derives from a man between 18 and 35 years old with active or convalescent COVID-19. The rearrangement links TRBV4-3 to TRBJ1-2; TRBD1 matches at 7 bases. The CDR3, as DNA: TGCGCCAGCAGCCCAATGACAGGGCGGAATGGCTACACCTTC. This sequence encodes CASSPMTGRNGYTF.